The 5 T cell receptor beta chains presented below share a single source sample, sequenced in a study of shared clonotypes between healthy human individuals. The protocol was immunoSEQ multiplex PCR, while the TCRdb copy is restricted to in-frame clones and leaves out a portion. Here the sample spans roughly 680,000 clones, roughly two thirds being singletons. The sequenced sample was memory CD4+ T cells sorted from blood. Subset indicated: CD45RA-negative fraction. These receptors were obtained from a woman aged 30 to 39 in good health.

The V and J genes are TRBV10-2 and TRBJ2-1, with D possibly TRBD2 on 6 matching bases. Trimming left V 8 bases short and J 0 bases short, with 17 bases between. Germline V gene lookup returns CDR1 WSHSY and CDR2 SAAADI. The CDR3 covers 16 residues. The CDR3 is CASQPATGVSYNEQFF. CDR3 DNA: TGCGCCAGCCAGCCGGCGACGGGAGTCTCCTACAATGAGCAGTTCTTC.

This clone was observed at least ten times. V gene TRBV19 combines with J gene TRBJ1-1; weak D call: TRBD1 (6 bases). CDR3 length: 15 residues. The V and J ends lost 4 bases and 4 bases respectively, with 16 bases between them. Germline V gene sequence: CDR1 LNHDA, CDR2 SQIVND (reference sequence). CDR3 residues: CASSTSGGGRTEAFF. CDR3 bases: TGTGCCAGTAGTACGTCCGGAGGGGGGCGCACTGAAGCTTTCTTT.

This chain uses TRBV5-1 with TRBJ2-6; D not resolved. CDR3 length: 13 amino acids. Deletions cut 4 bases from V and 1 base from J, with 3 bases between. Germline V gene lookup returns CDR1 SGHRS and CDR2 YFSETQ. The CDR3: CASSHSGANVLTF. DNA for the CDR3: TGCGCCAGCAGCCATTCTGGGGCCAACGTCCTGACTTTC.

This chain uses TRBV5-1 with TRBJ2-2; 8 bases line up with TRBD2. The CDR3 covers 15 residues. V shed 4 bases, J shed 6 bases, and the junction held 8 bases outside the gene matches. The germline gives CDR1 SGHRS, CDR2 YFSETQ. Written as DNA, the CDR3 is TGCGCCAGCAGCGTACTAGCGGTCGGGTCCGGGGAGCTGTTTTTT. Translating it yields CASSVLAVGSGELFF.

The rearrangement joins TRBV11-1 to TRBJ2-5; 9 bases agree with TRBD1. CDR1 SGHAT and CDR2 FQDESV come from the germline V gene (reference sequence). The CDR3 runs to 13 residues. The ends lost 6 bases at V and 4 bases at J; junction bases unmatched: 3. The CDR3 sequence: CASRTGQGETQYF. In DNA form, the CDR3 reads TGTGCCAGCAGGACGGGACAGGGAGAGACCCAGTACTTC.